The 19 T cell receptor beta chains reported below all come from one sample, sequenced in a study of blood T cells in healthy people across ages. The authors ran a second PCR of 7 to 11 cycles using a sample-barcoded 5' primer and a J-beta primer mix. TCRdb recomputed calls from the 5' RACE reads with MiXCR, one row per CDR3 protein. The sample has about 940,000 distinct CDR3 sequences, about 44% seen once. The sequenced sample was blood. The receptors here all came from a man in his thirties or forties in good health.

V is TRBV6-2 or TRBV6-3 and J is TRBJ2-7; 8 nucleotides line up with TRBD1. V lost 4 bases, J lost 1 base, and 6 bases stayed unmatched. The CDR3 covers 15 residues. Germline V CDR1 and CDR2: MNHEY, SVGEGT. Written as DNA, the CDR3 is TGTGCCAGCAGTTTCCTCAGGGGGCCGTCCTACGAGCAGTACTTC. Encoded protein: CASSFLRGPSYEQYF.

The chain has TRBV20-1 and TRBJ2-7, with D unresolved. Germline V gives CDR1 DFQATT, CDR2 SNEGSKA (reference sequence). Trimming removed 3 bases from V and 0 bases from J, with 12 bases in between. The CDR3 runs 14 residues. Here the CDR3 reads CSARQRIGSYEQYF. In DNA form, the CDR3 reads TGCAGTGCTAGGCAGAGAATAGGCTCCTACGAGCAGTACTTC.

This clonotype was seen a few times. The chain employs TRBV4-3 and TRBJ2-5, with D perhaps being TRBD1 or TRBD2 (5 bases each). Per the germline V gene, CDR1 is LGHNA and CDR2 is YSLEER. The V end was cut by 2 bases, the J end by 2 bases, with 12 bases between. The length of the CDR3 is 15 residues. For the CDR3, the DNA is TGCGCCAGCAGCCAAAGGGACGGATCACAAGAGACCCAGTACTTC. Translating it yields CASSQRDGSQETQYF.

The CDR3 spells CAISVSGQSYTF. DNA for the CDR3: TGTGCCATCAGTGTATCCGGGCAGAGCTACACCTTC. J is TRBJ1-2 and V is TRBV10-3; D ambiguous. With 4 bases removed from V and 9 bases from J, the gap between germline ends came to 12 bases. The CDR3 extends over 12 amino acids. Germline CDR1 reads ENHRY; CDR2 reads SYGVKD.

This clonotype showed up just a few times. This sequence joins TRBV3-1 and TRBJ2-5; D may match TRBD1 or TRBD2 (5 bases each). V dropped 1 base and J dropped 5 bases, with 17 bases sitting between them. This CDR3 has 16 residues. The germline CDR1 and CDR2 sequences are LGHDT and YNNKEL (reference sequence). In DNA form, the CDR3 reads TGTGCCAGCAGCCAAGTCCGAGGGGCCTTTGGGGAGACCCAGTACTTC. This sequence encodes CASSQVRGAFGETQYF.

The chain uses TRBV2 and TRBJ1-4; D possibly corresponds to TRBD1 (5 bases). The CDR3 is made up of 14 amino acids. Germline V gene data show CDR1 as SNHLY and CDR2 as FYNNEI. V was trimmed by 5 bases and J by 8 bases, leaving 15 bases between them. The CDR3 sequence is CASSRDLGEEKLFF. The CDR3, as DNA: TGTGCCAGCAGTCGGGACCTGGGGGAGGAAAAACTGTTTTTT.

This rearrangement joins TRBV24-1 to TRBJ1-1; unclear D gene. CDR1 is KGHDR and CDR2 is SFDVKD in the germline V gene. The length of the CDR3 is 14 residues. Deletions cut 3 bases from V and 1 base from J, with 8 bases between. CDR3 loop: CATSDGRSNTEAFF. The CDR3 bases are TGTGCCACCAGTGATGGGCGGTCGAACACTGAAGCTTTCTTT.

This clonotype has ten or more counts. CDR3 amino acids: CASSEAFQTQYF. The CDR3 DNA reads as TGTGCCAGCAGTGAAGCCTTCCAGACCCAGTACTTC. The chain recombines TRBV6-1 with TRBJ2-5; D not certain. This CDR3 is built from 12 residues. V lost 0 bases and J lost 6, with 5 bases in between. Germline V lookup: CDR1 MNHNS, CDR2 SASEGT.

This clonotype was seen only a few times. The chain is built from TRBV6-4 and TRBJ2-3, with 9 nucleotides matching TRBD2. Germline CDR1 reads MRHNA; CDR2 reads SNTAGT. The CDR3 is 16 amino acids. V gave up 0 bases and J gave up 5 bases; unmatched junction bases: 6. The CDR3: CASSDSGGGARDTQYF. The CDR3 coding sequence is TGTGCCAGCAGTGACTCCGGCGGGGGGGCCAGAGATACGCAGTATTTT.

The CDR3 loop is CATSRDFTYRGNDTQYF. The CDR3 nucleotides read TGTGCCACCAGCAGAGATTTTACATACAGGGGTAACGATACGCAGTATTTT. The chain is built from TRBV15 and TRBJ2-3; 7 bases map to TRBD1. This CDR3 spans 17 amino acids. The V and J ends lost 0 bases and 6 bases, in that order; junction bases with no gene match: 12. The germline V gene encodes CDR1 LNHNV and CDR2 YYDKDF (reference sequence). The full variable domain, completed using reference TRBV15 and TRBJ2-3, is DAMVIQNPRYQVTQFGKPVTLSCSQTLNHNVMYWYQQKSSQAPKLLFHYYDKDFNNEADTPDNFQSRRPNTSFCFLDIRSPGLGDTAMYLCATSRDFTYRGNDTQYFGPGTRLTVL.

This clonotype was detected a few times. This chain joins TRBV6-1 and TRBJ1-6; D unclear. The CDR3 is 16 residues long. V lost 2 bases and J 0 bases, leaving 8 bases between the germline ends. Per the germline V gene, CDR1 is MNHNS and CDR2 is SASEGT. The CDR3 coding sequence is TGTGCCAGCAGTGAAAACACCAACTCCTATAATTCACCCCTCCACTTT. This encodes CASSENTNSYNSPLHF.

This clonotype has a handful of counts. The genes are TRBV6-2 or TRBV6-3 and TRBJ2-4, with D perhaps TRBD2 (5 bases). Trimming stripped 5 bases from V and 8 bases from J, with 10 bases between. The length of the CDR3 is 12 residues. Per germline, CDR1 MNHEY and CDR2 SVGEGT. The CDR3 DNA is TGTGCCAGCAGTGCCGGGGTCCACATTCAGTACTTC. Amino acid sequence: CASSAGVHIQYF.

This clonotype was counted a single time. A junction boundary mismatches the germline segment, possibly from a read error. The chain recombines TRBV7-2 with TRBJ1-5; D unclear. CDR3 length equals 13 residues. Germline CDR1 SGHTA, CDR2 FQGNSA. The CDR3 DNA is TGTGCCTGCAGCCCCCAAGAAAGACAGCCCCAGCATTTT. As protein: CACSPQERQPQHF.

There are a few counts of this clonotype. The V gene is TRBV28, the J gene TRBJ1-2; D remains ambiguous. Germline values: CDR1 MDHEN, CDR2 SYDVKM. The CDR3 runs to 13 residues. The V end was cut by 4 bases, the J end by 8 bases, with 14 bases between. CDR3 residues: CASSSPREGGYTF. The CDR3 DNA follows: TGTGCCAGCAGTTCCCCTAGGGAAGGCGGCTACACCTTC.

This clonotype was seen more than once but under ten times. This chain links TRBV5-1 with TRBJ2-3; 8 nucleotides align to TRBD1. The CDR3 has 14 residues. The J segment lost 6 bases and the V segment lost 5 bases, leaving 8 bases of the junction unmatched. The germline V gene has CDR1 SGHRS and CDR2 YFSETQ. This CDR3 reads CASSSGTGDDTQYF. The DNA for the CDR3 is TGCGCCAGCAGTTCGGGGACAGGTGACGATACGCAGTATTTT.

This clonotype was counted between two and nine times. The chain joins TRBV7-2 to TRBJ2-1; 11 bases map to TRBD2. This CDR3 has 14 residues. V lost 5 bases and J lost 6; bases outside the gene matches: 3. The V gene's germline CDR1 is SGHTA and CDR2 FQGNSA. For the CDR3, the DNA is TGTGCCAGCAGCGAACTAGCGGGAGTCAATGAGCAGTTCTTC. Its translation is CASSELAGVNEQFF. Complete variable domain (other parts from reference TRBV7-2 and TRBJ2-1): GAGVSQSPSNKVTEKGKDVELRCDPISGHTALYWYRQSLGQGLEFLIYFQGNSAPDKSGLPSDRFSAERTGGSVSTLTIQRTQQEDSAVYLCASSELAGVNEQFFGPGTRLTVL.

In its sample, this clonotype was seen a few times. This chain links TRBV5-1 with TRBJ2-1, with 11 bases that match TRBD2. The germline V gene encodes CDR1 SGHRS and CDR2 YFSETQ. The CDR3 extends over 18 amino acids. Germline trimming cut 5 bases from V and 4 bases from J; bases unmatched to any gene: 14. The CDR3 here is CASSPGTLAGGPYNEQFF. The CDR3 DNA is TGCGCCAGCAGTCCTGGTACATTAGCGGGGGGGCCATACAATGAGCAGTTCTTC.

The chain recombines TRBV6-5 with TRBJ2-5; D gene ambiguous. The CDR3 runs to 14 residues. Germline V gives CDR1 MNHEY, CDR2 SVGAGI. Trimming stripped 5 bases from V and 11 bases from J, with 21 bases between. CDR3 in DNA: TGTGCCAGCAGTACGCGACACACACGGCGGCGGCAGTACTTC. This sequence encodes CASSTRHTRRRQYF.

The rearrangement uses TRBV28 and TRBJ2-7; 9 nucleotides line up with TRBD1. There are 15 residues in the CDR3. Germline CDR1 and CDR2: MDHEN and SYDVKM. J gave up 4 bases and V 6 bases, and 10 bases lay outside the gene matches. This CDR3 is CASSPGQGGKYEQYF. As DNA, the CDR3 is TGTGCCAGCAGCCCGGGACAGGGAGGCAAGTACGAGCAGTACTTC.